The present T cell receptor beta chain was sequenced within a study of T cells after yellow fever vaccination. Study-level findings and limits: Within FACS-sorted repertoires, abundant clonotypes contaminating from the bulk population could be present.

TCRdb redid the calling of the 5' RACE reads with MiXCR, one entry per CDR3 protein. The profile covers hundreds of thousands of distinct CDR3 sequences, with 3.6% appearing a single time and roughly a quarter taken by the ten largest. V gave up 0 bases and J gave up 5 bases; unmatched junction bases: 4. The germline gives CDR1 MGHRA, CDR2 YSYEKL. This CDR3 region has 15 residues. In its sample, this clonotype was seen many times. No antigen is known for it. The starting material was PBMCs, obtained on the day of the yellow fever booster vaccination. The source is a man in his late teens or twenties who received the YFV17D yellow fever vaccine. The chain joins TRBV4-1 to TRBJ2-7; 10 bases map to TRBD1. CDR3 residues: CASSQEGQGNDEQYF. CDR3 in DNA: TGCGCCAGCAGCCAAGAGGGACAGGGGAATGACGAGCAGTACTTC.